This T cell receptor (beta chain) was identified in a study of cytomegalovirus exposure and HLA in healthy donors. Trimming took 2 bases from V and 0 from J; bases not matched to a gene: 3. The CDR3 contains 16 residues. The germline gives CDR1 MDHEN, CDR2 SYDVKM. Researchers ran the PCR with 60 Vbeta and 13 Jbeta primers. Using immunoSEQ multiplex PCR, the repertoire was profiled, and TCRdb retains in-frame clones only, with some absent. The sample shows under 200,000 clones, about four fifths of them seen only once. Details on this clone: Antigen unknown.

Overall study findings and caveats: There were some public TCRs occurring in many donors, but most TCR sequences were rare. Previous analysis showed most TCR beta V segments were productive about 90% or about 30% of the time.

Source material: PBMCs. The chain couples TRBV28 to TRBJ2-7, with 11 bases identical to TRBD2. The TCR was taken from a woman younger than 35 in good health and CMV-seronegative. The CDR3 is CASSLGGTSGSYEQYF. The DNA for the CDR3 is TGTGCCAGCAGTTTAGGGGGGACTAGCGGCTCCTACGAGCAGTACTTC. Full variable domain (missing parts from reference TRBV28 and TRBJ2-7): DVKVTQSSRYLVKRTGEKVFLECVQDMDHENMFWYRQDPGLGLRLIYFSYDVKMKEKGDIPEGYSVSREKKERFSLILESASTNQTSMYLCASSLGGTSGSYEQYFGPGTRLTVT.